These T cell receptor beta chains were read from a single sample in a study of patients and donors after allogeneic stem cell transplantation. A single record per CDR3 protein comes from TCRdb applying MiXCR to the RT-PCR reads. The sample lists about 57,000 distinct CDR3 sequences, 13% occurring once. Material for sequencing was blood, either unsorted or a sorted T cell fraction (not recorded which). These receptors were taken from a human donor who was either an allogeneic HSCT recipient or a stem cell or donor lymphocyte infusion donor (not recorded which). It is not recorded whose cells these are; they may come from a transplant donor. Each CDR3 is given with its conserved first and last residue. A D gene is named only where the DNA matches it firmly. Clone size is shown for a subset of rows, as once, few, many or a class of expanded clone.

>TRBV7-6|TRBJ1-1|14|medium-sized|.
CASSLNPGAGEAFF
TGTGCCAGCAGCTTAAACCCGGGGGCGGGGGAAGCTTTCTTT
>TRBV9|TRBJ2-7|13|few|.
CASSVGTGIEQYF
TGTGCCAGCAGCGTAGGTACAGGGATCGAGCAGTACTTC
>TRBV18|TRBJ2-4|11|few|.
CASSPGDIQYF
TGTGCCAGCTCACCCGGGGACATTCAGTACTTC
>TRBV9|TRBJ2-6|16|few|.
CASSVDHALDANVLTF
TGTGCCAGCAGCGTAGATCACGCCCTGGACGCCAACGTCCTGACTTTC
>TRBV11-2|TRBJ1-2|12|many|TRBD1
CASSLSGGGYTF
TGTGCCAGCAGCTTATCAGGGGGTGGCTACACCTTC
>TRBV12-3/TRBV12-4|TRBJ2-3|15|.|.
CASSSRGYGTDTQYF
TGTGCCAGCAGTTCCCGGGGCTATGGCACAGATACGCAGTATTTT
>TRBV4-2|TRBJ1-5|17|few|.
CASSLARYSSSNQPQHF
TGTGCCAGCAGCCTAGCAAGATATAGCAGTAGCAATCAGCCCCAGCATTTT
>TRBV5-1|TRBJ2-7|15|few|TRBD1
CASSGGTGGKNEQYF
TGCGCCAGCAGCGGAGGGACAGGGGGTAAGAACGAGCAGTACTTC
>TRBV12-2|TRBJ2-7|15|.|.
CASRSKTGTGSEQYF
TGTGCAAGTCGCTCGAAAACCGGGACAGGGAGCGAGCAGTACTTC
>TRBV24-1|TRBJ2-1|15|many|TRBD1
CATGLTGGGRNEQFF
TGTGCCACCGGCCTGACAGGGGGAGGCCGGAATGAGCAGTTCTTC
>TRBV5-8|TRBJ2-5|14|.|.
CASSPGQKQETQYF
TGTGCCAGCAGCCCTGGACAGAAACAAGAGACCCAGTACTTC